The present T cell receptor beta chain was sequenced within a study of molecular identifiers for immune sequencing clone quantification. The sorting of naive CD8 T cells used the CD8+CD4-CCR7+CD45RA+ phenotype. Study conclusions and caveats: Underestimation of highly expanded clone sizes could arise where identical TCR molecules share a barcode. Even with about a million naive cells present, spiked Jurkat TCR RNA from one cell was reportedly detectable. Whereas naive cells kept under 1% of molecules in clones above 20 RNA copies, such clones held over 97% in effectors.

One entry per CDR3 protein results from TCRdb running MiXCR on the PCR reads. Of 15,000 to 20,000 distinct CDR3 sequences in the sample, about 21% were seen once. Germline V gene sequence: CDR1 MGHRA, CDR2 YSYEKL. CDR3 size: 12 residues. Trimming left V 4 bases short and J 4 bases short, with 8 bases between. This clonotype appeared many times. What it recognizes is unknown. This clonotype was obtained from a human donor in good health. Some libraries in this study had Jurkat cell RNA spiked in. Sample: naive CD8+ T cells from blood, with Jurkat cell RNA spiked in. Subset indicated: FACS-sorted CD8+CD4-CCR7+CD45RA+ naive T cells. V is TRBV4-1 and J is TRBJ2-7; no definite D call. CDR3 bases: TGCGCCAGCAGCCTGTCTGGGTACGAGCAGTACTTC. This codes for CASSLSGYEQYF.